The 15 T cell receptor beta chains presented below share a single source sample, sequenced in a study of CD8+ T cells in alopecia areata. Specified treatment: oral pan-JAK inhibitor, 5-10 mg twice daily. The sequencing template was cDNA reverse transcribed from extracted RNA. The table came from immunoSEQ multiplex PCR; TCRdb's copy has only in-frame clones and leaves some out. The sample has 150,000 to 200,000 clones, about 65% seen once. The source material was CD4+ T cells sorted from blood, sampled at week 49, from a patient treated with tofacitinib. These receptors came from a human donor with alopecia areata.

The rearrangement uses TRBV7-2 and TRBJ2-1, with TRBD2 matching over 8 bases. The CDR3 sequence is 15 residues long. The V gene's germline CDR1 is SGHTA and CDR2 FQGNSA. Trimming cost V 7 bases and J 6 bases; bases outside gene matches: 11. CDR3 sequence (DNA): TGTGCCAGCACCCGCCGGGGCGGGGGGATCAATGAGCAGTTCTTC. It specifies CASTRRGGGINEQFF.

This clone turned up a few times. The chain combines TRBV5-1 with TRBJ2-1; D could derive from TRBD1 or TRBD2 (5 bases each). V gave up 4 bases and J gave up 8 bases, with 16 bases separating them. The germline gives CDR1 SGHRS, CDR2 YFSETQ. The CDR3 spans 14 residues. CDR3 sequence: CASSITGTPDEQFF. The CDR3 nucleotides are TGCGCCAGCAGCATCACCGGGACCCCCGATGAGCAGTTCTTC. Based on the CDR3 plus reference TRBV5-1 and TRBJ2-1, the full variable domain is KAGVTQTPRYLIKTRGQQVTLSCSPISGHRSVSWYQQTPGQGLQFLFEYFSETQRNKGNFPGRFSGRQFSNSRSEMNVSTLELGDSALYLCASSITGTPDEQFFGPGTRLTVL.

The rearrangement joins TRBV6-5 to TRBJ1-1, with unresolved D. Germline values: CDR1 MNHEY, CDR2 SVGAGI. The V end lost 3 bases, the J end lost 0 bases, and 8 bases lay between the germline ends. CDR3 size: 14 residues. CDR3 protein: CASSYLPVNTEAFF. CDR3 DNA sequence: TGTGCCAGCAGTTATCTTCCCGTGAACACTGAAGCTTTCTTT.

The genes are TRBV7-2 and TRBJ2-1; the D call may be TRBD1 or TRBD2 (5 bases each). Germline CDR1 is SGHTA and CDR2 is FQGNSA. The CDR3 length is 14 residues. The V end lost 1 base, the J end lost 7 bases, and 11 bases lay between the germline ends. The CDR3 is CASSLDRWGNEQFF. CDR3 DNA: TGTGCCAGCAGCTTAGATCGGTGGGGGAATGAGCAGTTCTTC.

The CDR3 reads CAWNLGSYGYTF. The CDR3 DNA is TGTGCCTGGAACTTGGGGAGCTATGGCTACACCTTC. This chain links TRBV30 with TRBJ1-2, with D unresolved. V lost 4 bases and J 4 bases, leaving 10 bases between the germline ends. The germline V gene encodes CDR1 GTSNPN and CDR2 SVGIG (reference sequence). This CDR3 has 12 residues. The full variable domain, its missing parts supplied by reference TRBV30 and TRBJ1-2, is SQTIHQWPATLVQPVGSPLSLECTVEGTSNPNLYWYRQAAGRGLQLLFYSVGIGQISSEVPQNLSASRPQDRQFILSSKKLLLSDSGFYLCAWNLGSYGYTFGSGTRLTVV.

The V gene is TRBV29-1, the J gene TRBJ2-2; D possibly corresponds to TRBD2 (6 bases). V lost 5 bases to trimming and J lost 7 bases, with 14 bases between them. The germline CDR1 and CDR2 sequences are SQVTM and ANQGSEA. CDR3 length equals 13 residues. The CDR3 loop is CSVTWRGSGELFF. CDR3 nucleotide sequence: TGCAGCGTTACCTGGCGGGGTAGCGGGGAGCTGTTTTTT.

The rearrangement uses TRBV5-1 and TRBJ1-5; a weak D match, TRBD1 (5 bases). The CDR3 consists of 15 residues. Per germline, CDR1 SGHRS and CDR2 YFSETQ. V dropped 0 bases and J dropped 2 bases, with 9 bases sitting between them. CDR3 sequence (DNA): TGCGCCAGCAGCTTGGGGCAGGGTCGCAATCAGCCCCAGCATTTT. Translating it yields CASSLGQGRNQPQHF.

The V and J genes are TRBV27 and TRBJ2-7, with 9 nucleotides matching TRBD1. Germline V gene sequence: CDR1 MNHEY, CDR2 SMNVEV (reference sequence). Losses at the gene ends were 6 bases for V and 4 bases for J; bases not matched to a gene: 7. The CDR3 spans 14 residues. The CDR3 sequence: CASSGTGPWYEQYF. In DNA form, the CDR3 reads TGTGCCAGCAGCGGGACAGGGCCCTGGTACGAGCAGTACTTC.

The DNA of the CDR3 is TGTGCCACCAGCAGAGAGTTCTTGCAGGGGTCCTCCTACGAGCAGTACTTC. Its protein product is CATSREFLQGSSYEQYF. V usage is TRBV15 and J usage is TRBJ2-7, with D possibly TRBD1 on 6 matching bases. Germline CDR1 is LNHNV and CDR2 is YYDKDF (reference sequence). V gave up 0 bases and J gave up 0 bases, with 15 bases separating them. The CDR3 spans 17 residues.

The chain has TRBV30 and TRBJ1-4; D not certain. This CDR3 has 13 residues. The V and J ends lost 1 base and 4 bases respectively, with 7 bases between them. Germline lookup yields CDR1 GTSNPN and CDR2 SVGIG (reference sequence). The CDR3, as DNA: TGTGCCTGGAGTGGGGGTAGTAATGAAAAACTGTTTTTT. Translation gives CAWSGGSNEKLFF. Variable domain in full (rest from reference TRBV30 and TRBJ1-4): SQTIHQWPATLVQPVGSPLSLECTVEGTSNPNLYWYRQAAGRGLQLLFYSVGIGQISSEVPQNLSASRPQDRQFILSSKKLLLSDSGFYLCAWSGGSNEKLFFGSGTQLSVL.

This clone was picked up a small number of times. The chain links TRBV25-1 to TRBJ2-7, with TRBD2 as a possible D gene (5 bases). The V and J ends lost 1 base and 0 bases respectively, with 10 bases between them. Germline CDR1 and CDR2: MGHDK and SYGVNS. The CDR3 totals 15 residues. The CDR3 DNA is TGTGCCAGCAGTGAATGGGCGGGTAGCTCCTACGAGCAGTACTTC. Its protein product is CASSEWAGSSYEQYF.

The genes are TRBV4-2 and TRBJ1-2, with D tentatively TRBD1 (5 bases). V was cut by 6 bases and J by 4 bases, with 9 bases left in between. The CDR3 covers 12 residues. Per the germline V gene, CDR1 is LGHNA and CDR2 is YNFKEQ. This CDR3 reads CASRDTLYGYTF. For the CDR3, the DNA is TGTGCCAGCAGGGACACCCTCTATGGCTACACCTTC.

This chain links TRBV27 with TRBJ1-2; 11 bases map to TRBD1. Germline V gene sequence: CDR1 MNHEY, CDR2 SMNVEV (reference sequence). After removal of 3 bases from V and 4 bases from J, the junction contained 1 base not matched to a gene. The CDR3 has 14 amino acids. In DNA, the CDR3 is TGTGCCAGCAGTTTCGGGACAGGGGGCTATGGCTACACCTTC. Protein sequence: CASSFGTGGYGYTF.

V is TRBV10-3 and J is TRBJ1-2; a weak D match, TRBD1 (5 bases). The CDR3 is 14 residues long. CDR1 is ENHRY and CDR2 is SYGVKD in the germline V gene. Deletions cut 0 bases from V and 3 bases from J, with 8 bases between. CDR3 in DNA: TGTGCCATCAGTGAGTCGGGCAGGGACTATGGCTACACCTTC. This gives the protein CAISESGRDYGYTF.

This chain joins TRBV7-2 and TRBJ1-6; D is undetermined. CDR3 size: 14 residues. With 4 bases removed from V and 5 bases from J, the gap between germline ends came to 9 bases. Germline values: CDR1 SGHTA, CDR2 FQGNSA. The DNA for the CDR3 is TGTGCCAGCAGCTCCCGGGCCAATAATTCACCCCTCCACTTT. This encodes CASSSRANNSPLHF.